These T cell receptor beta chains were read from a single sample in a study of graft-versus-host responses after intestinal transplantation. For these TCRs, the target antigens are not known. TCRdb keeps only in-frame clones here, not all; method: immunoSEQ multiplex PCR. There are over 100,000 clones in the sample; 85% to 95% occur only once, and about 0.25% lies in the top ten. The sample was unstimulated CD4+ T cells sorted from spleen or lymph node cells, taken before transplant. These receptors came from a human donor who was the organ donor for an intestinal transplant. Both conserved end residues are part of each CDR3. Fields, in order: D gene, V gene, J gene, clone size, CDR3 DNA, CDR3 protein. A D gene is named only where the DNA matches it firmly. Some rows have no size entry. The others give once, few or many, or a class for an expanded clone.

>TRBD2|TRBV2|TRBJ2-1|.
TGTGCCTCCAGGGCGCGGGAGGCCCTCAATGAGCAGTTCTTC
CASRAREALNEQFF
>TRBD1|TRBV5-1|TRBJ1-3|few
TGCGCCAGCAGCTTGTCGACAGGGGGCGGAAACACCATATATTTT
CASSLSTGGGNTIYF
>.|TRBV18|TRBJ2-6|.
TGTGCCAGCTCATCCAGAACTCACACGTCTGGGGCCAACGTCCTGACTTTC
CASSSRTHTSGANVLTF
>.|TRBV5-6|TRBJ1-2|once
TGTGCCAGCAGCCCCCTACAGACGGGCCACTATGGCTACACCTTC
CASSPLQTGHYGYTF
>.|TRBV19|TRBJ2-3|.
TGTGCCAGTAGTATACGGACAGCCTCTAGCACAGATACGCAGTATTTT
CASSIRTASSTDTQYF
>.|TRBV10-2|TRBJ1-5|.
TGCGCCAGCAGTGAGTCGCGTCCGGACAGTCATCAGCCCCAGCATTTT
CASSESRPDSHQPQHF
>.|TRBV4-3|TRBJ2-1|.
TGCGCCAGCAGCCAAGGAGGGACCTACAATGAGCAGTTCTTC
CASSQGGTYNEQFF
>.|TRBV6-1|TRBJ2-2|once
TGTGCCAGCAGTGAACGGGGGTGGGGCACCGGGGAGCTGTTTTTT
CASSERGWGTGELFF
>.|TRBV5-1|TRBJ1-2|.
TGCGCCAGCAGCTTGTTGGGGGACTATGGCTACACCTTC
CASSLLGDYGYTF
>.|TRBV6-1|TRBJ1-2|.
TGTGCCAGCAGTTGGGACACCCGACGGGGTGGCTACACCTTC
CASSWDTRRGGYTF
>.|TRBV28|TRBJ1-5|few
TGTGCCAGCAGTTTACAGGGCAATCAGCCCCAGCATTTT
CASSLQGNQPQHF
>.|TRBV2|TRBJ1-1|.
TGTGCCAGCACCCCGGGAGATAGGGGCACTGAAGCTTTCTTT
CASTPGDRGTEAFF
>.|TRBV5-1|TRBJ1-3|.
TGCGCCAGCGGAACGGGGTCGGGTTCTGGAAACACCATATATTTT
CASGTGSGSGNTIYF
>.|TRBV5-8|TRBJ2-5|.
TGTGCCAGCGCTCCGGGGACCGCCGGGGGGACCCAGTACTTC
CASAPGTAGGTQYF
>TRBD1|TRBV10-3|TRBJ1-1|.
TGTGCCATCAGCGGACAGGTCTACACTGAAGCTTTCTTT
CAISGQVYTEAFF
>.|TRBV19|TRBJ2-3|.
TGTGCCAGTAGTCCGGCTCTAGGGGCAGATACGCAGTATTTT
CASSPALGADTQYF
>TRBD2|TRBV5-1|TRBJ2-2|.
TGCGCCAGCAGCTTGCAAGCGGGAGTGGGGACCGGGGAGCTGTTTTTT
CASSLQAGVGTGELFF
>TRBD2|TRBV4-3|TRBJ2-7|.
TGCGCCAGCAGCCGCCGGGGGGAAAACAACGAGCAGTACTTC
CASSRRGENNEQYF
>.|TRBV30|TRBJ2-3|.
TGTGCCTGGGCGGGAAGCACAGATACGCAGTATTTT
CAWAGSTDTQYF
>TRBD1|TRBV9|TRBJ1-2|.
TGTGCCAGCAGCGCAGGACAGGGGCACTATGGCTACACCTTC
CASSAGQGHYGYTF
>.|TRBV6-1|TRBJ2-3|.
TGTGCCAGCAGGAGACAGTTAAGCACAGATACGCAGTATTTT
CASRRQLSTDTQYF
>TRBD1|TRBV5-6|TRBJ1-4|.
TGTGCCAGCAGCCTGACAGGGGCAACTAATGAAAAACTGTTTTTT
CASSLTGATNEKLFF
>.|TRBV28|TRBJ1-5|.
TGTGCCAGCACCATCGGGGGGGCACGTCAGCCCCAGCATTTT
CASTIGGARQPQHF
>TRBD2|TRBV10-3|TRBJ2-7|.
TGTGCCATCAGTGGACTAGCGGGGCGATACGAGCAGTACTTC
CAISGLAGRYEQYF
>.|TRBV11-2|TRBJ2-7|.
TGTGCCAGCAGGCCACAGGCCTACGAGCAGTACTTC
CASRPQAYEQYF
>.|TRBV11-3|TRBJ2-1|.
TGTGCCAGCAGCTTAGATCCGGGAGATAATGAGCAGTTCTTC
CASSLDPGDNEQFF
>TRBD1|TRBV6-5|TRBJ2-2|.
TGTGCCAGCAGAGACAGGGTAACCGGGGAGCTGTTTTTT
CASRDRVTGELFF
>.|TRBV6-1|TRBJ1-2|.
TGTGCCAGCAGTGAAGTGTCCAGGCTGGGCTATGGCTACACCTTC
CASSEVSRLGYGYTF
>TRBD2|TRBV29-1|TRBJ2-3|.
TGCAGCACAAGGGAGGGATCAGATACGCAGTATTTT
CSTREGSDTQYF
>.|TRBV5-4|TRBJ2-2|.
TGTGCCAGCAGCATCTATGACAGAAACACCGGGGAGCTGTTTTTT
CASSIYDRNTGELFF
>TRBD1|TRBV5-7|TRBJ1-2|.
TGTGCCAGCAGCTTGGGGTACGACAGGGTTGGCTACACCTTC
CASSLGYDRVGYTF
>.|TRBV2|TRBJ1-2|.
TGTGCCAGCACGGTGGATGGCTACACCTTC
CASTVDGYTF
>.|TRBV5-1|TRBJ2-3|.
TGCGCCAGCAGCTTGGTCGTCGGGAGCTCAGATACGCAGTATTTT
CASSLVVGSSDTQYF
>TRBD1|TRBV5-1|TRBJ1-1|once
TGCGCCAGCCAACCAGGGGGTCAGAACACTGAAGCTTTCTTT
CASQPGGQNTEAFF
>TRBD1|TRBV7-2|TRBJ2-7|.
TGTGCCAGCACCGGACAGGGAGTGGGCGACGAGCAGTACTTC
CASTGQGVGDEQYF
>.|TRBV4-1|TRBJ2-1|.
TGCGCCAGCAGCCAAGACGTTCAGGGTGGCGCCCCGTCCTACAATGAGCAGTTCTTC
CASSQDVQGGAPSYNEQFF
>.|TRBV2|TRBJ2-2|.
TGTGCCAGCAGTGAGACCCGGTTCACCGGGGAGCTGTTTTTT
CASSETRFTGELFF
>TRBD2|TRBV4-2|TRBJ2-1|.
TGTGCCAGCAGCCAAGACAATATTGGGACTAGCGGGAGGAGGTCCTACAATGAGCAGTTCTTC
CASSQDNIGTSGRRSYNEQFF
>.|TRBV19|TRBJ2-1|.
TGTGCCAGTAGGGCCCGGGGCACCTACAATGAGCAGTTCTTC
CASRARGTYNEQFF
>.|TRBV9|TRBJ1-3|.
TGTGCCAGCAGCGTATTAGGGCAGGGAGCTGGAAACACCATATATTTT
CASSVLGQGAGNTIYF
>TRBD2|TRBV5-4|TRBJ2-1|once
TGTGCCAGCGGACGGGAGGGCCGGAATGAGCAGTTCTTC
CASGREGRNEQFF
>.|TRBV30|TRBJ2-4|.
TGTGCCTGGAGTGCTGGGGGTTCGGCCAAAAACATTCAGTACTTC
CAWSAGGSAKNIQYF
>.|TRBV18|TRBJ2-7|.
TGTGCCAGCTCACCACCCTTAACCTACGAGCAGTACTTC
CASSPPLTYEQYF
>.|TRBV30|TRBJ1-2|.
TGTGCCTGGAGGCAGGGTCGTGGCTACACCTTC
CAWRQGRGYTF
>.|TRBV15|TRBJ1-2|once
TGTGCCACCAGCAGAGTTGCAGCCAACTATGGCTACACCTTC
CATSRVAANYGYTF
>TRBD2|TRBV5-3|TRBJ2-3|once
TGTGCCAGAAGCTTGGATGTTGGCGGGAGGGATTGCACAGATACGCAGTATTTT
CARSLDVGGRDCTDTQYF
>.|TRBV7-2|TRBJ1-5|.
TGTGCCAGCAGCGTAAGCTCCAGGGCCCTAAATCAGCCCCAGCATTTT
CASSVSSRALNQPQHF